This T cell receptor beta chain was recorded in a study of OX40 agonist ivuxolimab in advanced cancers. Whole-study results and caveats: Expanded clones belonging to CD8+ T cells outnumbered, on average, those of CD4+.

A note on this clone: The antigen is unknown.

The CDR3 runs 14 residues. Germline V gene sequence: CDR1 MNHEY, CDR2 SVGAGI. The V end was cut by 2 bases, the J end by 3 bases, with 8 bases between. Only in-frame clones appear in the TCRdb table, and some are missing; sequencing was by immunoSEQ multiplex PCR. The data hold 42,000 or so clones, with 85% to 90% observed a single time. The sequence was obtained from an adult with an advanced solid tumor such as melanoma, head and neck, liver or kidney cancer. The material sequenced was CD4+ or CD8+ T cells sorted from blood, taken in a trial of the OX40 agonist ivuxolimab. The rearrangement links TRBV6-5 to TRBJ2-1; TRBD1 might be the D (5 bases). The CDR3 here is CASSYDSYYNEQFF. The CDR3, as DNA: TGTGCCAGCAGTTACGACAGTTACTACAATGAGCAGTTCTTC.